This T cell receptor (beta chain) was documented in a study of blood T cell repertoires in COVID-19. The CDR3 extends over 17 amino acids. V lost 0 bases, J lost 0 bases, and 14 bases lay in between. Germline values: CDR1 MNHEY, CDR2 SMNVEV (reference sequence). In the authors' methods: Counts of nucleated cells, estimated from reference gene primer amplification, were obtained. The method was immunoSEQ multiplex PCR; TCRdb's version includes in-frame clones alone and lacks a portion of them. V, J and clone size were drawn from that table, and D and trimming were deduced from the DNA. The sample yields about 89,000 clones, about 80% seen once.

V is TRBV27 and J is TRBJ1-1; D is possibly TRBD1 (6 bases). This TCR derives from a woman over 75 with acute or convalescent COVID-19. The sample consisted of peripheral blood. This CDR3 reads CASSLSRPDRLNTEAFF. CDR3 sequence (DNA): TGTGCCAGCAGTTTATCCCGACCGGACAGACTGAACACTGAAGCTTTCTTT.